What follows are 4 T cell receptor beta chains derived from one specimen sequenced in a study of T-cell reconstitution after alpha-beta-depleted transplantation in children. TCRbeta library construction was performed incorporating unique molecular identifiers. MiXCR was run by TCRdb on the PCR reads, yielding one entry per CDR3 protein. The sample includes about 210,000 distinct CDR3 sequences, approximately 19% of them seen just once. Source: PBMCs, mostly from graft donor cells, taken 360 days after TCRalphabeta/CD19-depleted stem cell transplant. All receptors come from a male patient between 2 and 15 years old who had a stem cell transplant for acute lymphoblastic leukemia, so the T cells may come from the graft donor.

This clonotype appeared once. The chain uses TRBV5-1 and TRBJ2-2; D possibly corresponds to TRBD1 (6 bases). The CDR3 consists of 15 residues. CDR1 SGHRS and CDR2 YFSETQ come from the germline V gene. Trimming took off 4 bases at V and 6 bases at J, with 16 bases between the two ends. In DNA, the CDR3 is TGCGCCAGCAGCCCGGACAGACCAGTGGCCGGGGAGCTGTTTTTT. Translation gives CASSPDRPVAGELFF. Full variable domain (remainder filled in from reference TRBV5-1 and TRBJ2-2): KAGVTQTPRYLIKTRGQQVTLSCSPISGHRSVSWYQQTPGQGLQFLFEYFSETQRNKGNFPGRFSGRQFSNSRSEMNVSTLELGDSALYLCASSPDRPVAGELFFGEGSRLTVL.

This clonotype appeared a few times. CDR3 in DNA: TGTGCCAGCAGCCAGTGGGATGAGCAGTTCTTC. Translating it yields CASSQWDEQFF. The chain recombines TRBV28 with TRBJ2-1, with D uncertain. Germline loops: CDR1 MDHEN, CDR2 SYDVKM. The CDR3 is 11 residues long. Trimming left V 6 bases short and J 8 bases short, with 8 bases between.

Many counts were recorded for this clonotype. This chain connects TRBV15 to TRBJ2-5; D is ambiguous. The V gene lost 3 bases and the J gene lost 3 bases, with 8 bases spanning the gap. This CDR3 region has 13 residues. Germline CDR1 LNHNV, CDR2 YYDKDF (reference sequence). The CDR3 loop is CATSRGVEETQYF. The CDR3 nucleotides read TGTGCCACCAGCAGGGGTGTGGAAGAGACCCAGTACTTC.

The V and J genes are TRBV12-3 or TRBV12-4 and TRBJ1-1; 9 positions match TRBD1. V lost 7 bases and J lost 4; bases outside the gene matches: 7. The length of the CDR3 is 14 residues. This CDR3 is CASITDRGTTEAFF. In nucleotides, the CDR3 is TGTGCCAGCATCACGGACAGGGGAACCACTGAAGCTTTCTTT.